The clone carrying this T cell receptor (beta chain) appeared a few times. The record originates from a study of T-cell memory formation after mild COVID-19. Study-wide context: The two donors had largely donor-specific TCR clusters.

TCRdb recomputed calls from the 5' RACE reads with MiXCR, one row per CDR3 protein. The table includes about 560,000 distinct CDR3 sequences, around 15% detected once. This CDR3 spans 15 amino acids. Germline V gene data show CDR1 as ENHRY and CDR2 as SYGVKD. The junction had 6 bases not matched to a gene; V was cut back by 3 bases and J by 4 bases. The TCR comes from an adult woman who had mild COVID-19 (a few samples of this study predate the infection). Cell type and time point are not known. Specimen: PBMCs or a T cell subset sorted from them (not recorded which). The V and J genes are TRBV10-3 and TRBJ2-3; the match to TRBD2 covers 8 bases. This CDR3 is CAISDGAGVADTQYF. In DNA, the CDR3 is TGTGCCATCAGTGACGGAGCGGGAGTAGCAGATACGCAGTATTTT.